The following is a T cell receptor beta chain sequence with its context. Libraries were prepared by immunoSEQ multiplex PCR; TCRdb keeps only in-frame clonotypes and omits some of them. The sample yields about 110,000 clones, 75% to 85% seen once. Patients in Seattle were enrolled during active infection, then followed longitudinally. This entry is derived from a study of blood T cell repertoires in COVID-19. Study at large: Samples came from the United States, Italy and Spain, spanning acute and convalescent COVID-19. PBMCs, B-cell-depleted T cells, or T cells provided the cDNA or gDNA that made up the material.

The sequence was collected from a man aged 80 or over with COVID-19, enrolled during active disease. Material for sequencing was peripheral blood.

Here the CDR3 reads CASSLVGVGLYEKLFF. The CDR3, as DNA: TGTGCCAGCAGCTTGGTAGGCGTGGGACTTTACGAAAAACTGTTTTTT. The chain links TRBV5-6 to TRBJ1-4; D might be TRBD1 (5 bases). This CDR3 has 16 residues. CDR1 is SGHDT and CDR2 is YYEEEE in the germline V gene. Deletions cut 0 bases from V and 8 bases from J, with 17 bases between.